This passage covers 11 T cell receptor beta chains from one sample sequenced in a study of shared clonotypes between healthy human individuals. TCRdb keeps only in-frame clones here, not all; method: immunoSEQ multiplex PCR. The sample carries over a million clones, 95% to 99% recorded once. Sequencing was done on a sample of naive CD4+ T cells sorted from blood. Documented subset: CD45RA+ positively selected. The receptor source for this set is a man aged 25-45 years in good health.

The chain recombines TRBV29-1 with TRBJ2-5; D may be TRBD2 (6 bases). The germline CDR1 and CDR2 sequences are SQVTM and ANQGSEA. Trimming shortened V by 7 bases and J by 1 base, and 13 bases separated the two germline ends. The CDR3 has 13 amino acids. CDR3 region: CSAGLPLQETQYF. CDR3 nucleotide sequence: TGCAGCGCGGGACTGCCCCTCCAAGAGACCCAGTACTTC. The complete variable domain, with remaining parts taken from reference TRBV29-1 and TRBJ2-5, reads SAVISQKPSRDICQRGTSLTIQCQVDSQVTMMFWYRQQPGQSLTLIATANQGSEATYESGFVIDKFPISRPNLTFSTLTVSNMSPEDSSIYLCSAGLPLQETQYFGPGTRLLVL.

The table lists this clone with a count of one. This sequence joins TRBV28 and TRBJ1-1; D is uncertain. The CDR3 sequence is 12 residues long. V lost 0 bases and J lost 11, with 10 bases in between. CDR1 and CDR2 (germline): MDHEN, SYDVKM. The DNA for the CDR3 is TGTGCCAGCAGTTTATGGGCAGAAACGGCTTTCTTT. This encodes CASSLWAETAFF.

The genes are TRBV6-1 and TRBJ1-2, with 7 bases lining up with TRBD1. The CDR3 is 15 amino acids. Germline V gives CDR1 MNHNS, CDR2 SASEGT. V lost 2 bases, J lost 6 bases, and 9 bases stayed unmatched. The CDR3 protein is CASSESQGGSNGYTF. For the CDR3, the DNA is TGTGCCAGCAGTGAATCGCAGGGGGGCAGCAATGGCTACACCTTC.

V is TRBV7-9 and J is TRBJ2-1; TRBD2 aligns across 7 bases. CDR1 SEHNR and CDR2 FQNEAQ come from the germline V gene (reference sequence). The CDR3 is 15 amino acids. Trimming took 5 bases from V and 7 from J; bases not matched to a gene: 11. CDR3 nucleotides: TGTGCCAGCAGCCCCCGGGCGGGAGAGAGAAATGAGCAGTTCTTC. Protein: CASSPRAGERNEQFF. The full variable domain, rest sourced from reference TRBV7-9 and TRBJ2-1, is DTGVSQNPRHKITKRGQNVTFRCDPISEHNRLYWYRQTLGQGPEFLTYFQNEAQLEKSRLLSDRFSAERPKGSFSTLEIQRTEQGDSAMYLCASSPRAGERNEQFFGPGTRLTVL.

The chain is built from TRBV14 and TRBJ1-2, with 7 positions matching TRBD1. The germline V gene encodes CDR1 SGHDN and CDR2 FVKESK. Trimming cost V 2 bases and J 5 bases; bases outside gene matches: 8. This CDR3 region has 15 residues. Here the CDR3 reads CASSQLPGQQYGYTF. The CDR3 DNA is TGTGCCAGCAGCCAACTCCCGGGACAGCAATATGGCTACACCTTC.

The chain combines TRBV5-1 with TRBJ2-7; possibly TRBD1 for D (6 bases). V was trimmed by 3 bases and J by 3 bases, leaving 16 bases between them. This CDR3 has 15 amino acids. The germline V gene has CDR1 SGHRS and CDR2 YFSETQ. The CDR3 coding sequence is TGCGCCAGCAGCTGGGCCGGACAGTCTAACTACGAGCAGTACTTC. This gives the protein CASSWAGQSNYEQYF.

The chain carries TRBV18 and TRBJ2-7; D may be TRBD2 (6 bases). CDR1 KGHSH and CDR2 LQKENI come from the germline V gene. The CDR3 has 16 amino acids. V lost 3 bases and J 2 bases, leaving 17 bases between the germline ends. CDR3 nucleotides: TGTGCCAGCTCACCCATCGCGGCTAGCGACACCTACGAGCAGTACTTC. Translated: CASSPIAASDTYEQYF.

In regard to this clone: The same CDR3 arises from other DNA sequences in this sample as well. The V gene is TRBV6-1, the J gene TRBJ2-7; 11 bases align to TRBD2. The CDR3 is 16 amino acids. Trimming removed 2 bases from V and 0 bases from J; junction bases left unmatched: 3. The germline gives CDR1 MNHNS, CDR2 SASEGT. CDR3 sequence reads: CASSETGTSGSYEQYF. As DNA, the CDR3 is TGTGCCAGCAGTGAAACCGGGACTAGCGGCTCCTACGAGCAGTACTTC.

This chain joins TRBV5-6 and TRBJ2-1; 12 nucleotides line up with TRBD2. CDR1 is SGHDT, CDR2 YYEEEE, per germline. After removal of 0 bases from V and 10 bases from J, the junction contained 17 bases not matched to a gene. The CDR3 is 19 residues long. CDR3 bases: TGTGCCAGCAGCTTGGTCCTCCTAGCGGGAGGGCCTATATCAGGAGAGCAGTTCTTC. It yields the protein CASSLVLLAGGPISGEQFF. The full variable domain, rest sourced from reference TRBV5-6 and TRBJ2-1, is DAGVTQSPTHLIKTRGQQVTLRCSPKSGHDTVSWYQQALGQGPQFIFQYYEEEERQRGNFPDRFSGHQFPNYSSELNVNALLLGDSALYLCASSLVLLAGGPISGEQFFGPGTRLTVL.

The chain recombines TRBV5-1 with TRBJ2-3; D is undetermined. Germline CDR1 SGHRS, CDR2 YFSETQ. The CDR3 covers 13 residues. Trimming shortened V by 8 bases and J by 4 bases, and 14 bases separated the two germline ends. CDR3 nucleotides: TGCGCCAGTCTGGTTGGGATTTCAGATACGCAGTATTTT. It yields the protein CASLVGISDTQYF.

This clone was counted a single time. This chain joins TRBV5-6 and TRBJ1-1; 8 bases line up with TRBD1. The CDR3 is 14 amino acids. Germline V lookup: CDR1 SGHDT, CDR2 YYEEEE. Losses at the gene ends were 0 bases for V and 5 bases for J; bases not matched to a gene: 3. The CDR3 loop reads CASSLAGGSTEAFF. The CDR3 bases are TGTGCCAGCAGCTTGGCAGGGGGCAGTACTGAAGCTTTCTTT.